These 15 T cell receptor beta chains share one sample of origin, sequenced in a study of monozygotic twins with inflammatory bowel disease. Using the 5' RACE reads, TCRdb records one entry per CDR3 protein without DNA. In total, the table holds 310,000 or so distinct CDR3 sequences. Sequencing was done on a sample of blood. These receptors originate from a human donor with ulcerative colitis or Crohn's disease, or a healthy co-twin of an affected twin (not recorded which).

The chain couples TRBV7-9 to TRBJ1-2; no DNA is available, so the TRBD1 call from TCRdb remains unchecked. This CDR3 is 13 amino acids long. Germline CDR1 reads SEHNR; CDR2 reads FQNEAQ (reference sequence). CDR3 in amino acids: CASSPSEWDGYTF.

The chain combines TRBV5-1 with TRBJ2-2; TCRdb names TRBD1, which stays unverified in the absence of DNA. Germline assignment: CDR1 SGHRS and CDR2 YFSETQ. The CDR3 has 16 amino acids. CDR3 amino acids: CASSLGTGAYTGELFF. Full variable domain (rest looked up from reference TRBV5-1 and TRBJ2-2): KAGVTQTPRYLIKTRGQQVTLSCSPISGHRSVSWYQQTPGQGLQFLFEYFSETQRNKGNFPGRFSGRQFSNSRSEMNVSTLELGDSALYLCASSLGTGAYTGELFFGEGSRLTVL.

The V and J genes are TRBV3-1 and TRBJ2-1; with no DNA, the TCRdb D assignment of TRBD1 cannot be verified. CDR3 length equals 15 residues. Germline CDR1 is LGHDT and CDR2 is YNNKEL (reference sequence). The CDR3 protein is CASSQDPGVPNEQFF.

This CDR3 is CASSWDLTNTEAFF. This chain connects TRBV27 to TRBJ1-1; TCRdb names TRBD1, which stays unverified in the absence of DNA. Germline V gene lookup returns CDR1 MNHEY and CDR2 SMNVEV (reference sequence). The CDR3 totals 14 residues.

This CDR3 is CASSLSRGTSETQYF. This chain uses TRBV7-9 with TRBJ2-5; TCRdb calls TRBD1, which cannot be checked without DNA. Per the germline V gene, CDR1 is SEHNR and CDR2 is FQNEAQ (reference sequence). The CDR3 contains 15 residues. Based on the CDR3 plus reference TRBV7-9 and TRBJ2-5, the full variable domain is DTGVSQNPRHKITKRGQNVTFRCDPISEHNRLYWYRQTLGQGPEFLTYFQNEAQLEKSRLLSDRFSAERPKGSFSTLEIQRTEQGDSAMYLCASSLSRGTSETQYFGPGTRLLVL.

The chain employs TRBV5-1 and TRBJ2-7; TCRdb gives TRBD1 as the D gene, but with no DNA this cannot be confirmed. Germline V gene sequence: CDR1 SGHRS, CDR2 YFSETQ. This CDR3 region has 16 residues. The CDR3 sequence is CASSREPGQGVYEQYF. Variable domain in full (rest from reference TRBV5-1 and TRBJ2-7): KAGVTQTPRYLIKTRGQQVTLSCSPISGHRSVSWYQQTPGQGLQFLFEYFSETQRNKGNFPGRFSGRQFSNSRSEMNVSTLELGDSALYLCASSREPGQGVYEQYFGPGTRLTVT.

The chain joins TRBV5-1 to TRBJ2-3. CDR1 is SGHRS, CDR2 YFSETQ, per germline. This CDR3 contains 15 residues. CDR3 protein: CASSLAQWDTDTQYF.

The genes are TRBV3-1 and TRBJ1-1; TCRdb reports TRBD1, a call that lacks DNA to check it against. Germline values: CDR1 LGHDT, CDR2 YNNKEL (reference sequence). The length of the CDR3 is 13 residues. CDR3 residues: CASSLGQAYEAFF.

The rearrangement uses TRBV27 and TRBJ1-1. The germline V gene has CDR1 MNHEY and CDR2 SMNVEV (reference sequence). The CDR3 spans 13 residues. This CDR3 is CASSLLAGTEAFF.

The V call is TRBV9, the J call TRBJ2-1; TCRdb lists TRBD2, though no DNA is available to test this call. Germline CDR1 and CDR2: SGDLS and YYNGEE. The CDR3 totals 14 residues. The CDR3 sequence is CASSVTSGSSEQFF. Drawing the rest from reference TRBV9 and TRBJ2-1, the complete variable domain is DSGVTQTPKHLITATGQRVTLRCSPRSGDLSVYWYQQSLDQGLQFLIQYYNGEERAKGNILERFSAQQFPDLHSELNLSSLELGDSALYFCASSVTSGSSEQFFGPGTRLTVL.

The CDR3: CASSLGLARNQETQYF. This chain uses TRBV7-2 with TRBJ2-5; TCRdb's D call of TRBD2 is untestable without DNA. Germline loops: CDR1 SGHTA, CDR2 FQGNSA. The CDR3 contains 16 residues.

This chain uses TRBV29-1 with TRBJ2-3; TCRdb outputs TRBD2, but without DNA this stays unchecked. This CDR3 comprises 15 residues. Per the germline V gene, CDR1 is SQVTM and CDR2 is ANQGSEA. The CDR3 loop reads CSVDQREDFSDTQYF.

The chain recombines TRBV12-3 or TRBV12-4 with TRBJ1-1; absent DNA, TCRdb's TRBD1 call cannot be checked. This CDR3 has 16 residues. CDR3: CASTLVAGAKNTEAFF.

V and J are TRBV20-1 and TRBJ1-4; TCRdb gives TRBD1 as the D gene, but with no DNA this cannot be confirmed. Per the germline V gene, CDR1 is DFQATT and CDR2 is SNEGSKA (reference sequence). This CDR3 has 16 residues. The CDR3 sequence: CSASDREGSTNEKLFF.

The chain joins TRBV4-3 to TRBJ1-6; TCRdb calls TRBD1, which cannot be checked without DNA. The CDR3 covers 19 residues. Germline V gene sequence: CDR1 LGHNA, CDR2 YSLEER. The CDR3 sequence: CASSQDWPRGDGYNSPLHF.